This is a list of T cell receptor beta chains from one sample in a study of shared clonotypes between healthy human individuals. Clones were read by immunoSEQ multiplex PCR, and TCRdb kept only the in-frame ones, dropping some. The top ten clones hold 1.2% of a sample with about 1.5 million clones, over 95% of them seen once. The sequenced sample consisted of naive CD4+ T cells sorted from blood. The receptors here all came from a man aged 25 to 40 in good health. Each CDR3 is given with its conserved first and last residue. Each record gives: V gene, clone size, D gene, J gene, CDR3 DNA, CDR3 protein. D genes are given only for firm matches. Only some rows state a clone size, as once, few, many or a class for expanded clones.

TRBV7-3,.,TRBD1,TRBJ1-1,TGTGCCAGCAGCTCCCCTCACGCGACAGGGCTGGCTGAAGCTTTCTTT,CASSSPHATGLAEAFF
TRBV5-1,.,.,TRBJ2-2,TGCGCCAGCAGCTTGGAAGGGCATCACACCGGGGAGCTGTTTTTT,CASSLEGHHTGELFF
TRBV28,once,.,TRBJ1-2,TGTGCCAGCAGGAGCGGAAACTATGGCTACACCTTC,CASRSGNYGYTF
TRBV5-4,.,TRBD1,TRBJ1-1,TGTGCCAGCAGTCAAGCCACGACAGGGAGGAACACTGAAGCTTTCTTT,CASSQATTGRNTEAFF
TRBV2,.,.,TRBJ1-5,TGTGCCAGCAGGAGCGGGGGTGGGGGTCAGCCCCAGCATTTT,CASRSGGGGQPQHF
TRBV10-3,.,TRBD1,TRBJ2-7,TGTGCCATCAGTGAAGGGACAGGGGGTCACGAGCAGTACTTC,CAISEGTGGHEQYF
TRBV10-3,.,TRBD2,TRBJ2-5,TGTGCCATCAGTGATCGATCCGGGACTAGCGGGCGTAGGGAGACCCAGTACTTC,CAISDRSGTSGRRETQYF
TRBV18,.,.,TRBJ2-3,TGTGCCAGCTCACCACGACTAAGCACAGATACGCAGTATTTT,CASSPRLSTDTQYF
TRBV19,once,TRBD1,TRBJ2-7,TGTGCCAGTAGTCTAGGCGGGACAGGGCCCTACGAGCAGTACTTC,CASSLGGTGPYEQYF
TRBV6-5,.,TRBD1,TRBJ1-2,TGTGCCAGCAGCCCCGTGGGGACAGTTAACTATGGCTACACCTTC,CASSPVGTVNYGYTF
TRBV7-6,.,TRBD2,TRBJ2-5,TGTGCCAGCAGTAGGACTAGCGGGCAAGAGACCCAGTACTTC,CASSRTSGQETQYF
TRBV5-5,.,.,TRBJ2-3,TGTGCCAGCAGCTACACTGCAGGGACAGATACGCAGTATTTT,CASSYTAGTDTQYF
TRBV27,.,.,TRBJ2-7,TGTGCCAGCAGTTCGCAAGCGGACCAAACCTACGAGCAGTACTTC,CASSSQADQTYEQYF
TRBV19,.,.,TRBJ1-1,TGTGCCAGTAGTATAAAGGACAAGGTCGCTGAAGCTTTCTTT,CASSIKDKVAEAFF
TRBV29-1,.,.,TRBJ2-7,TGCAGCGTTGACCCAGAGAGGCAGGCCAACTACGAGCAGTACTTC,CSVDPERQANYEQYF
TRBV28,.,.,TRBJ2-7,TGTGCCAGCAGTCAAGGACTCTCCTACGAGCAGTACTTC,CASSQGLSYEQYF
TRBV7-2,.,.,TRBJ2-1,TGTGCCAGCAGCATAAGTACAGGTGGTGAGCAGTTCTTC,CASSISTGGEQFF
TRBV2,.,.,TRBJ2-7,TGTGCCAGCAGTGAATCTTCAGGACTTGGCTCCGAGCAGTACTTC,CASSESSGLGSEQYF
TRBV29-1,few,TRBD2,TRBJ2-3,TGCAGCGGCGGAAGCGGGAGGGGCACAGATACGCAGTATTTT,CSGGSGRGTDTQYF
TRBV5-1,.,TRBD2,TRBJ2-1,TGCGCCAGCAGCTTGAGAACTAGCGGGAGCCTATACAATGAGCAGTTCTTC,CASSLRTSGSLYNEQFF
TRBV12-2,.,.,TRBJ2-2,TGTGCAAGTCGCTTATTTCTCCACCCTGGGGAGCTGTTTTTT,CASRLFLHPGELFF
TRBV7-9,.,TRBD1,TRBJ2-7,TGTGCCAGCAGCGGGAGACAGGGGAGCTCCTACGAGCAGTACTTC,CASSGRQGSSYEQYF
TRBV29-1,.,.,TRBJ2-1,TGCAGCGTTGAAAGCAGGGCACCCTACAATGAGCAGTTCTTC,CSVESRAPYNEQFF
TRBV5-4,.,TRBD1,TRBJ1-4,TGTGCCAGCAGCTTGACAGGGGGCGAAAAACTGTTTTTT,CASSLTGGEKLFF
TRBV6-5,.,TRBD1,TRBJ1-4,TGTGCCAGCAGTTGGACAGGATCTCGTAATGAAAAACTGTTTTTT,CASSWTGSRNEKLFF
TRBV6-1,.,.,TRBJ1-2,TGTGCCAGCAGCCAAACCCCGTTTGGCGGATACACCTTC,CASSQTPFGGYTF